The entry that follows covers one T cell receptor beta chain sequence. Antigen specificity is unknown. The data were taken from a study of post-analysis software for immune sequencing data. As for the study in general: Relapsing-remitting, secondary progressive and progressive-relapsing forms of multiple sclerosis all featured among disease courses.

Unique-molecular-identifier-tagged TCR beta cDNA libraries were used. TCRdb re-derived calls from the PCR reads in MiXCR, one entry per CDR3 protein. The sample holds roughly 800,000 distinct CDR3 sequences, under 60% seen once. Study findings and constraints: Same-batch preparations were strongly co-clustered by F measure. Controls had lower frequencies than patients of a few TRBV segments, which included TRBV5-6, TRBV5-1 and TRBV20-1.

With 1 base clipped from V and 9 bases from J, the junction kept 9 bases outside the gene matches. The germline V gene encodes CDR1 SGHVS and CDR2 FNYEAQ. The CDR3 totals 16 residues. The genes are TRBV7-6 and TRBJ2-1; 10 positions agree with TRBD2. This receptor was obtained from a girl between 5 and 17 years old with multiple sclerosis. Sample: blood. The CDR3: CASSLDASSGRTEQFF. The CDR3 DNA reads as TGTGCCAGCAGCTTAGATGCGAGTAGCGGGAGGACTGAGCAGTTCTTC. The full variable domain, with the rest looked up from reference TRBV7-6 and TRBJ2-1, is GAGVSQSPRYKVTKRGQDVALRCDPISGHVSLYWYRQALGQGPEFLTYFNYEAQQDKSGLPNDRFSAERPEGSISTLTIQRTEQRDSAMYRCASSLDASSGRTEQFFGPGTRLTVL.